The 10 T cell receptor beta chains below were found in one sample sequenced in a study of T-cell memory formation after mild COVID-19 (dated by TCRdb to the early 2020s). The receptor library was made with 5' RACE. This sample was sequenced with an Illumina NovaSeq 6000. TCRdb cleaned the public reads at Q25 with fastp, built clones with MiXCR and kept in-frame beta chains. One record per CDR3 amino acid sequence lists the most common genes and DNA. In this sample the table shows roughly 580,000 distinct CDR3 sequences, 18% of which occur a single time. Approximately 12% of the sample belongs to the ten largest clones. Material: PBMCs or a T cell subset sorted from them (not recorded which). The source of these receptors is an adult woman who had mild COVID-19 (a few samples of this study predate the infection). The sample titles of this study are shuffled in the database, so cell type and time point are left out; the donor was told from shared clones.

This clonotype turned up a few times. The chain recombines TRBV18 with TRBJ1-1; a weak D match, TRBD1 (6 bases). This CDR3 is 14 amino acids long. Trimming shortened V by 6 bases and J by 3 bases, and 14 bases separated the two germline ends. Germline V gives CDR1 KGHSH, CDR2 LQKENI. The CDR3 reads CASSRTGRDTEAFF. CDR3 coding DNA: TGTGCCAGCTCGCGCACAGGGCGGGACACTGAAGCTTTCTTT.

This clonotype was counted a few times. The DNA for the CDR3 is TGCGCCAGCAGCCAGGGACTAGCGGGAGGTGGCGAGCAGTACTTC. It translates to CASSQGLAGGGEQYF. The genes are TRBV4-3 and TRBJ2-7, with 15 nucleotides matching TRBD2. Germline lookup yields CDR1 LGHNA and CDR2 YSLEER. The CDR3 is 15 residues long. V lost 3 bases, J lost 6 bases, and 3 bases stayed unmatched.

This CDR3 reads CASTTIGGAAYNEQFF. The CDR3 DNA reads TGTGCCAGCACAACAATAGGGGGGGCCGCCTACAATGAGCAGTTCTTC. The J gene is TRBJ2-1, the V gene TRBV27, with D perhaps matching TRBD2 (7 bases). There are 16 residues in the CDR3. From germline, CDR1 is MNHEY and CDR2 SMNVEV (reference sequence). Trimming stripped 7 bases from V and 2 bases from J, with 18 bases between.

CDR3 amino acids: CASSVNTGSGETQYF. As DNA, the CDR3 is TGTGCCAGCAGCGTTAATACGGGGTCGGGAGAGACCCAGTACTTC. The V gene is TRBV9, the J gene TRBJ2-5; D is possibly TRBD2 (5 bases). Germline V CDR1 and CDR2: SGDLS, YYNGEE. CDR3 length: 15 residues. V lost 2 bases to trimming and J lost 4 bases, with 15 bases between them. The whole variable domain, filled in from reference TRBV9 and TRBJ2-5, reads DSGVTQTPKHLITATGQRVTLRCSPRSGDLSVYWYQQSLDQGLQFLIQYYNGEERAKGNILERFSAQQFPDLHSELNLSSLELGDSALYFCASSVNTGSGETQYFGPGTRLLVL.

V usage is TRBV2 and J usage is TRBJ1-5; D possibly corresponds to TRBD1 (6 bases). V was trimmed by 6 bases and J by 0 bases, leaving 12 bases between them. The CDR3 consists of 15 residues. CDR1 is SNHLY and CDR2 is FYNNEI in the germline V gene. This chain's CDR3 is CASRNRENSNQPQHF. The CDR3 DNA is TGTGCCAGCAGGAACAGGGAAAATAGCAATCAGCCCCAGCATTTT.

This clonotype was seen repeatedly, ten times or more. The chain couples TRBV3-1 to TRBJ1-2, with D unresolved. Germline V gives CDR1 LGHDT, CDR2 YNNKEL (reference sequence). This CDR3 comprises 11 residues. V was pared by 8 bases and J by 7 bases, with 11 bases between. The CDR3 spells CASGPNRGYTF. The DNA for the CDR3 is TGTGCCAGCGGTCCTAATCGTGGCTACACCTTC.

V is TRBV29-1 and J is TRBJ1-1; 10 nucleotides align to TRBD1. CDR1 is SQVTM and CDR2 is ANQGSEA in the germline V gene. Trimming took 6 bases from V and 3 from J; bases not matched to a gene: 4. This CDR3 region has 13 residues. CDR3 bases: TGCAGCGTCCAGGACAGGGGGTACACTGAAGCTTTCTTT. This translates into CSVQDRGYTEAFF.

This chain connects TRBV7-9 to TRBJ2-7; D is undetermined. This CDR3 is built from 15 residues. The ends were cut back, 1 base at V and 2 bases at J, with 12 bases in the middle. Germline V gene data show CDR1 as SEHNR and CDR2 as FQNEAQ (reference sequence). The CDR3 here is CASSLGWRPPYEQYF. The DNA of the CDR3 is TGTGCCAGCAGCTTAGGCTGGCGGCCCCCCTACGAGCAGTACTTC.

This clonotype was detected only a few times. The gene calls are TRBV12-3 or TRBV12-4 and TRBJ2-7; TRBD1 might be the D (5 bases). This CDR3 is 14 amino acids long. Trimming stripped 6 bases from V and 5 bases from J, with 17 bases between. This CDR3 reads CASSPRGYFDEQYF. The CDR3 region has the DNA TGTGCCAGCAGCCCAAGGGGTTACTTCGACGAGCAGTACTTC.

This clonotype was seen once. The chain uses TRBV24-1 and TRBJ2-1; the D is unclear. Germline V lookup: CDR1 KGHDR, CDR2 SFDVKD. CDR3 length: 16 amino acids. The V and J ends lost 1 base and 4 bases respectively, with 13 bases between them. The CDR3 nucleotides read TGTGCCACCAGTGATTTAGCCCAGCCGAGGTACAATGAGCAGTTCTTC. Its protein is CATSDLAQPRYNEQFF.